The source of this TCR beta chain is a study of T cells in Graves' hyperthyroidism and ophthalmopathy. Study as a whole: Before treatment of any kind, peripheral blood was taken at initial diagnosis. Study-wide results and limits: Ophthalmopathy stood apart from stable hyperthyroidism in a 13 V-J model. With a median lead of about 6.9 months before onset, the model predicted ophthalmopathy.

The CDR3 is 14 amino acids. The germline gives CDR1 MRHNA, CDR2 SNTAGT. In its sample, this clonotype was seen once. What it binds is not known. Sequence at one end of the junction differs from germline and may be a read error. Amplification of TCR beta CDR3 regions was performed using RNA transcripts as template. Carried out on the TCR CDR3, a first-round RT-PCR used the HTBI primer set. TCRdb ran MiXCR on the multiplex PCR reads and lists one entry per CDR3 protein. The sample includes around 35,000 distinct CDR3 sequences, around 53% of them seen just once. Disease duration was under 3 months in the ophthalmopathy patients, who also had a Clinical Activity Score of at least 3 and a NOSPECS grade of at least 4.

V is TRBV6-4 and J is TRBJ2-7; no reliable D call. Specimen: blood. The clonotype comes from a man aged 35-49 years with Graves' ophthalmopathy. For the CDR3, the DNA is TGTGCCAGCAGTGACTCGATAGCCTCCTACGAGCAGAACTTC. The encoded protein is CASSDSIASYEQNF.